This is a list of T cell receptor beta chains from one sample in a study of cytomegalovirus exposure and HLA in healthy donors. Using immunoSEQ multiplex PCR, the repertoire was profiled, and TCRdb retains in-frame clones only, with some absent. The sample lists 190,000 or so clones, about four fifths seen once, with approximately 2.9% in the top ten. Specimen: PBMCs. The receptor source for this set is a woman between 18 and 29 years old in good health and CMV-seropositive. Both conserved end residues are trimmed from each CDR3. A D gene is named only where the DNA matches it firmly.

D	V	CDR3
NA	TRBV9	ASSPRTSQETQY
NA	TRBV19	ASSVHSAHSNQPQH
NA	TRBV27	ASRPPGSTGELF
NA	TRBV7-2	ASSYMFRGEQF
NA	TRBV7-8	ASSLAQGRVGPQH
TRBD2	TRBV25-1	ASSGFQRGDFTDTQY
NA	TRBV2	ASRRRATNEKLF
NA	TRBV13	ASSLYQGADTQY
NA	TRBV11-2	ASSPLRAGMAYEQY
NA	TRBV7-6	ASSPGQDQETQY
NA	TRBV5-6	ASSTPRGYMNTEAF
NA	TRBV19	ASSGGTLETQY
TRBD2	TRBV10-2	ASMGLAAYEQY
NA	TRBV27	ASSLSGGSYEQY
NA	TRBV7-9	ASSPREGSNTGELF
NA	TRBV6-1	ASSVYGNQPQH
TRBD1	TRBV2	ASSQQGTNTGELF
NA	TRBV6-1	ASSGTVGSYNSPLH
TRBD1	TRBV19	ASSKGTASGNTIY
NA	TRBV21-1	ASSLRDRAPEAF
TRBD1	TRBV15	ATSTGRDSVNEQF
TRBD2	TRBV5-6	ASSPGLSGGASDTQY
NA	TRBV6-6	ASSYSTSQPQH
NA	TRBV5-6	ASSLSERQDTEAF
NA	TRBV7-9	ASSRTGNYEQY
NA	TRBV11-2	ASSSIQTYEQY
TRBD1	TRBV10-1	ASSGQGASPLH
TRBD2	TRBV5-1	ASSLGLAGGPLSETQY
NA	TRBV6-5	ASSYSISTGLYEQY
TRBD2	TRBV4-1	ASSLLFLAGGREETQY
TRBD2	TRBV2	ASRAGVFYEQY
TRBD1	TRBV2	ASSRDRADEQY
NA	TRBV6-6	ASSYGKQDSGNTIY
TRBD1	TRBV4-1	ASRKTFRDREQETQY
NA	TRBV2	ASSPGQFYGYT
TRBD2	TRBV27	ASRGLAFETQY
TRBD1	TRBV6-1	ASSPKGAGTGELF
NA	TRBV7-8	ASSFYGGQYNEQF
TRBD1	TRBV4-1	ASSPGTGYYEQY
TRBD1	TRBV18	ASSPAGGDEKLF
NA	TRBV18	ASSPGEVLTGELF
TRBD1	TRBV5-6	ASSLNRGNTIY
TRBD1	TRBV5-6	ASSVTGTGSLLGYGYT
TRBD1	TRBV27	ASSLSRGTGPDEQY
NA	TRBV5-1	ASSAGTSDATEAF
NA	TRBV19	AGFGGPNYGYT
TRBD2	TRBV7-8	ASSLARTSRNNEQF
TRBD2	TRBV2	ASVAGVGSTDTQY
NA	TRBV27	ASSPTLPGPVNTEAF
TRBD1	TRBV30	ACSPKGRQGGLSYNEQF
NA	TRBV12-5	ASGLALGGNTEAF
NA	TRBV19	ASSRGGHTGELF